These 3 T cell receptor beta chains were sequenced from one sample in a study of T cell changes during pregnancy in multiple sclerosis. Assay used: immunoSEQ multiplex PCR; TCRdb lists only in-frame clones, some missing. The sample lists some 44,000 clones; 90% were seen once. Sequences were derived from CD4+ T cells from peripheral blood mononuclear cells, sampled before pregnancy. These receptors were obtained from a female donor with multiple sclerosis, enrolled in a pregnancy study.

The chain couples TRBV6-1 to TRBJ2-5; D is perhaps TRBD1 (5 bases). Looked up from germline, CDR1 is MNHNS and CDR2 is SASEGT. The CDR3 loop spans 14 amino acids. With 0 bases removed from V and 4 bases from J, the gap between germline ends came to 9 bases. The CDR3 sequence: CASSEALGRETQYF. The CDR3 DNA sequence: TGTGCCAGCAGTGAAGCTTTGGGGCGAGAGACCCAGTACTTC.

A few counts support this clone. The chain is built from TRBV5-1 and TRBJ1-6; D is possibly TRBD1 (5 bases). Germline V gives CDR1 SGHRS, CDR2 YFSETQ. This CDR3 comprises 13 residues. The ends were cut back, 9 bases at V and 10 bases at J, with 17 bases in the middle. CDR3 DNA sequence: TGCGCCATCCCGGGACTGGAAGGCTCACCCCTCCACTTT. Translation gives CAIPGLEGSPLHF.

CDR3 in DNA: TGTGCCAGCAGATCCTCCGGGACAGCTACCTACGAGCAGTACTTC. This sequence encodes CASRSSGTATYEQYF. The chain has TRBV28 and TRBJ2-7; 7 bases are shared with TRBD1. The V and J ends lost 6 bases and 2 bases, in that order; junction bases with no gene match: 10. Germline V gene sequence: CDR1 MDHEN, CDR2 SYDVKM. The CDR3 totals 15 residues.